These 17 T cell receptor beta chains originate from one sample sequenced in a study of CD8 T cells in Susac syndrome. Reverse transcription of about 0.5 to 1 ug RNA was performed with random hexamers. Each CDR3 protein is one row after TCRdb ran MiXCR on the immunoSEQ multiplex PCR reads. The table includes more than 150,000 distinct CDR3 sequences, about 95% detected once. The sequencing sample was made of CD8+ T cells from PBMCs. Receptors originate from a human donor with Susac syndrome.

The chain is built from TRBV5-6 and TRBJ2-7, with 8 nucleotides matching TRBD2. V trimming: 2 bases; J trimming: 5 bases; junction bases outside the gene matches: 9. Germline CDR1 reads SGHDT; CDR2 reads YYEEEE. The CDR3 loop spans 15 amino acids. DNA for the CDR3: TGTGCCAGCAGCTTTAAGGGCGGGGGGCGCGACGAGCAGTACTTC. Translating gives CASSFKGGGRDEQYF.

The chain couples TRBV29-1 to TRBJ2-2; TRBD1 is a possible D gene (5 bases). CDR1 is SQVTM, CDR2 ANQGSEA, per germline. CDR3 length equals 14 residues. Trimming pared 1 base from V and 4 bases from J, leaving 10 bases between. The CDR3, as DNA: TGCAGCGTTGAAGTTGGGCAGGGCACCGGGGAGCTGTTTTTT. It codes for CSVEVGQGTGELFF.

This chain joins TRBV30 and TRBJ1-2, with unresolved D. This CDR3 comprises 11 residues. V was clipped by 4 bases and J by 0 bases, with 3 bases between them. Germline CDR1 GTSNPN, CDR2 SVGIG (reference sequence). Written as DNA, the CDR3 is TGTGCCTGGAAAGCTAACTATGGCTACACCTTC. Translation gives CAWKANYGYTF.

This CDR3 reads CASSQRTGYNEQFF. CDR3 in DNA: TGTGCCAGCAGCCAAAGGACAGGTTACAATGAGCAGTTCTTC. The rearrangement links TRBV3-1 to TRBJ2-1; 7 bases align to TRBD1. V dropped 2 bases and J dropped 4; count of bases not matched to a gene: 2. This CDR3 region has 14 residues. Germline V CDR1 and CDR2: LGHDT, YNNKEL (reference sequence).

The rearrangement uses TRBV28 and TRBJ2-6; D is unresolved. This CDR3 region has 15 residues. V was clipped by 4 bases and J by 2 bases, with 9 bases between them. Germline CDR1 MDHEN, CDR2 SYDVKM. CDR3 sequence: CASSYQVPGANVLTF. The CDR3 DNA reads TGTGCCAGCAGTTATCAGGTTCCTGGGGCCAACGTCCTGACTTTC. The variable domain in full, completed from reference TRBV28 and TRBJ2-6, reads DVKVTQSSRYLVKRTGEKVFLECVQDMDHENMFWYRQDPGLGLRLIYFSYDVKMKEKGDIPEGYSVSREKKERFSLILESASTNQTSMYLCASSYQVPGANVLTFGAGSRLTVL.

The CDR3 region is CASSHDPGGRGNTIYF. CDR3 coding DNA: TGTGCCAGCAGCCACGATCCAGGGGGTCGAGGAAACACCATATATTTT. The V and J genes are TRBV13 and TRBJ1-3; TRBD1 matches 7 bases. Germline CDR1 reads PRHDT; CDR2 reads FYEKMQ (reference sequence). The V segment lost 5 bases and the J segment 4 bases; nucleotides outside the gene matches: 11. The CDR3 extends over 16 amino acids.

The chain combines TRBV11-2 with TRBJ2-3; 13 nucleotides line up with TRBD2. The CDR3 sequence is 20 residues long. V trimming: 4 bases; J trimming: 3 bases; junction bases outside the gene matches: 16. Germline CDR1 and CDR2: SGHAT and FQNNGV. The CDR3 DNA is TGTGCCAGCAGCTCACCGAAACTAGCGGGGGGGCCGACGACTACAGATACGCAGTATTTT. This codes for CASSSPKLAGGPTTTDTQYF. Complete variable domain (other parts from reference TRBV11-2 and TRBJ2-3): EAGVAQSPRYKIIEKRQSVAFWCNPISGHATLYWYQQILGQGPKLLIQFQNNGVVDDSQLPKDRFSAERLKGVDSTLKIQPAKLEDSAVYLCASSSPKLAGGPTTTDTQYFGPGTRLTVL.

This clonotype was picked up a small number of times. This chain links TRBV18 with TRBJ1-2; D uncertain. In germline, CDR1 is KGHSH, CDR2 LQKENI. V dropped 2 bases and J dropped 2 bases, with 9 bases sitting between them. The CDR3 spans 14 residues. CDR3 region: CASSPTDGNYGYTF. In DNA form, the CDR3 reads TGTGCCAGCTCACCAACAGACGGAAACTATGGCTACACCTTC.

V usage is TRBV4-1 and J usage is TRBJ1-6; D is possibly TRBD1 (5 bases). The CDR3 loop spans 16 amino acids. CDR1 is MGHRA, CDR2 YSYEKL, per germline. V gave up 0 bases and J gave up 7 bases, with 13 bases separating them. This chain's CDR3 is CASSQDRGAKNSPLHF. For the CDR3, the DNA is TGCGCCAGCAGCCAAGATCGAGGGGCGAAGAATTCACCCCTCCACTTT.

This clonotype was recorded once. This chain joins TRBV12-3 or TRBV12-4 and TRBJ1-1, with 7 bases identical to TRBD1. The junction had 4 bases not matched to a gene; V was cut back by 6 bases and J by 0 bases. The CDR3 is made up of 14 amino acids. The CDR3 coding sequence is TGTGCCAGCAGAGAGGGACAGTTGAACACTGAAGCTTTCTTT. It yields the protein CASREGQLNTEAFF.

J is TRBJ2-7 and V is TRBV2; 8 bases agree with TRBD2. V lost 2 bases, J lost 4 bases, and 4 bases stayed unmatched. CDR3 length equals 14 residues. CDR1 and CDR2 from the germline V gene are SNHLY and FYNNEI. The CDR3, as DNA: TGTGCCAGCAGTGAATGGGTAGCGGGGTACGAGCAGTACTTC. This gives the protein CASSEWVAGYEQYF.

V and J are TRBV2 and TRBJ1-2, with D uncertain. The germline V and J ends were trimmed by 2 bases and 8 bases, with 9 bases remaining between them. CDR1 and CDR2 (germline): SNHLY, FYNNEI. This CDR3 is built from 12 residues. CDR3 bases: TGTGCCAGCAGTGAATACCGGCTGGGCTACACCTTC. Protein sequence: CASSEYRLGYTF.

The chain uses TRBV5-6 and TRBJ2-6; D call uncertain. This CDR3 contains 13 residues. Germline-derived CDR1 and CDR2 are SGHDT and YYEEEE. Deletions cut 1 base from V and 4 bases from J, with 3 bases between. In DNA, the CDR3 is TGTGCCAGCAGCTTGTACGGGGCCAACGTCCTGACTTTC. Translation gives CASSLYGANVLTF.

This rearrangement joins TRBV6-2 or TRBV6-3 to TRBJ2-1; D might be TRBD2 (5 bases). The CDR3 spans 15 residues. V lost 4 bases and J 3 bases, leaving 13 bases between the germline ends. The germline V gene has CDR1 MNHEY and CDR2 SVGEGT. CDR3 nucleotides: TGTGCCAGCAGTTTGTTGGGAGAAGGCTACAATGAGCAGTTCTTC. It specifies CASSLLGEGYNEQFF.

V gene TRBV30 combines with J gene TRBJ1-1; no clear D gene. The CDR3 spans 13 residues. The ends were cut back, 0 bases at V and 0 bases at J, with 5 bases in the middle. CDR1 is GTSNPN, CDR2 SVGIG, per germline (reference sequence). CDR3 amino acids: CAWSVQMNTEAFF. DNA for the CDR3: TGTGCCTGGAGTGTACAGATGAACACTGAAGCTTTCTTT.

The chain recombines TRBV30 with TRBJ2-1; 11 bases fit TRBD2. The CDR3 length is 15 residues. Germline values: CDR1 GTSNPN, CDR2 SVGIG (reference sequence). Trimming took 3 bases from V and 9 from J; bases not matched to a gene: 10. The CDR3 is CAWSTGTSGTLEQFF. Written as DNA, the CDR3 is TGTGCCTGGAGCACCGGGACTAGCGGTACACTTGAGCAGTTCTTC. The complete variable domain, with remaining parts taken from reference TRBV30 and TRBJ2-1, reads SQTIHQWPATLVQPVGSPLSLECTVEGTSNPNLYWYRQAAGRGLQLLFYSVGIGQISSEVPQNLSASRPQDRQFILSSKKLLLSDSGFYLCAWSTGTSGTLEQFFGPGTRLTVL.

The V gene is TRBV30, the J gene TRBJ2-1; TRBD1 matches 7 bases. The ends lost 1 base at V and 6 bases at J; junction bases unmatched: 3. The CDR3 extends over 13 amino acids. The V gene's germline CDR1 is GTSNPN and CDR2 SVGIG (reference sequence). CDR3 residues: CAWSDGQANEQFF. The CDR3 DNA reads as TGTGCCTGGAGTGATGGACAGGCCAATGAGCAGTTCTTC.